This T cell receptor beta chain was sequenced in a study of regulatory T cells in long-lasting Graves disease. Whole-study context: Antithyroid drug exposure in newly diagnosed Graves' patients had lasted under 3 months.

This clonotype came up many times. Its specificity is not known. HTBI primers from iRepertoire and Arm-PCR of CDR3 regions yielded the TCR beta libraries. TCRdb called the multiplex PCR reads again in MiXCR, with one record for every CDR3 protein. The table shows 530,000 or so distinct CDR3 sequences, with 13% occurring only once. Study-level points and caveats: Only peripheral blood was studied, not thyroid tissue.

The time point is: newly diagnosed GD, antithyroid drugs for less than 3 months. PBMCs provided the RNA from which the TCR library was made. The same data also went into a second study, on T cells in Graves' hyperthyroidism and ophthalmopathy.

This sample comprised peripheral blood mononuclear cells (PBMCs), obtained at new diagnosis, from a patient treated with antithyroid drugs. The TCR originated in a man younger than 45 with Graves disease.

CDR3: CASGFIAGGVEQFF. As DNA, the CDR3 is TGTGCCAGCGGATTTATAGCGGGAGGAGTTGAGCAGTTCTTC. The chain links TRBV7-9 to TRBJ2-1; 10 bases fit TRBD2. The CDR3 totals 14 residues. V lost 8 bases, J lost 9 bases, and 10 bases stayed unmatched. The germline V gene encodes CDR1 SEHNR and CDR2 FQNEAQ (reference sequence).